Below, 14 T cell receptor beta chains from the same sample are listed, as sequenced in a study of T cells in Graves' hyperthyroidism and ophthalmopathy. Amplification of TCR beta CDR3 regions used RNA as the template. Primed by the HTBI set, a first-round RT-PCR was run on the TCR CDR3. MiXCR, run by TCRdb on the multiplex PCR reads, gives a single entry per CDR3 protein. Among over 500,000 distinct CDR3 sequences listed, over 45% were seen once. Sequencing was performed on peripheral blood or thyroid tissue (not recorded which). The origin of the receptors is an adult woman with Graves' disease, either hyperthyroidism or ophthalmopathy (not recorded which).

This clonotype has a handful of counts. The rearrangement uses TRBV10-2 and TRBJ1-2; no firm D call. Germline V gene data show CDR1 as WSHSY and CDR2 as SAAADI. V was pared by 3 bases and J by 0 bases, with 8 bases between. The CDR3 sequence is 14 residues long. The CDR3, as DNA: TGCGCCAGCAGTGACAGTCTATCTAACTATGGCTACACCTTC. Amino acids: CASSDSLSNYGYTF.

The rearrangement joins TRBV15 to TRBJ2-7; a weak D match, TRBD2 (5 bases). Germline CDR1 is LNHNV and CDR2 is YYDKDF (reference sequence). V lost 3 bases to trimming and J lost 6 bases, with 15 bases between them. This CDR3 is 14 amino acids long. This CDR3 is CATSRGGRGLEQYF. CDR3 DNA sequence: TGTGCCACCAGCAGGGGTGGGAGAGGCCTCGAGCAGTACTTC.

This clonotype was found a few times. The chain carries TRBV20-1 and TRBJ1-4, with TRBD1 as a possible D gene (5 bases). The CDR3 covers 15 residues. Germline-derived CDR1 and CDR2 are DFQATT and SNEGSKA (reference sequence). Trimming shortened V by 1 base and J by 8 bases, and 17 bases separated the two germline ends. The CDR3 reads CSARAPGRSREKLFF. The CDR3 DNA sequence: TGCAGTGCTAGAGCCCCAGGGAGGTCACGGGAAAAACTGTTTTTT.

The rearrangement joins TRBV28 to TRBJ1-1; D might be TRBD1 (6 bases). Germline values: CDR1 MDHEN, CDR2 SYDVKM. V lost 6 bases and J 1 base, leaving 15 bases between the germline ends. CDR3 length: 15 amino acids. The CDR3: CASRTIATGNTEAFF. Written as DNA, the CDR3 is TGTGCCAGCAGAACAATTGCGACAGGGAACACTGAAGCTTTCTTT. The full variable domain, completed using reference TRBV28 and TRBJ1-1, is DVKVTQSSRYLVKRTGEKVFLECVQDMDHENMFWYRQDPGLGLRLIYFSYDVKMKEKGDIPEGYSVSREKKERFSLILESASTNQTSMYLCASRTIATGNTEAFFGQGTRLTVV.

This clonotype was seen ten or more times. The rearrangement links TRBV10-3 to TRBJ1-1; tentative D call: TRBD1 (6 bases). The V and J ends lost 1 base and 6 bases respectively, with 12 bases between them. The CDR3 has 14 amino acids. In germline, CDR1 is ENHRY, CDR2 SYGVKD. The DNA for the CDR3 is TGTGCCATCAGTGAGTTAGCGACAGGCTCTGAAGCTTTCTTT. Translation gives CAISELATGSEAFF.

The CDR3 region has the DNA TGTGCCAGCAGCGTCGGACAGGGTGACACTGAAGCTTTCTTT. Translation gives CASSVGQGDTEAFF. The chain has TRBV9 and TRBJ1-1; 8 bases match TRBD1. The CDR3 has 14 residues. Germline V gene lookup returns CDR1 SGDLS and CDR2 YYNGEE. The V and J ends lost 2 bases and 3 bases, in that order; junction bases with no gene match: 3. The whole variable domain, filled in from reference TRBV9 and TRBJ1-1, reads DSGVTQTPKHLITATGQRVTLRCSPRSGDLSVYWYQQSLDQGLQFLIQYYNGEERAKGNILERFSAQQFPDLHSELNLSSLELGDSALYFCASSVGQGDTEAFFGQGTRLTVV.

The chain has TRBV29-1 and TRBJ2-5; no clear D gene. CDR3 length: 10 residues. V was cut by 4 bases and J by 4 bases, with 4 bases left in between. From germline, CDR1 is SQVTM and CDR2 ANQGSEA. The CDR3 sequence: CSVVRETQYF. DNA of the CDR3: TGCAGCGTTGTCCGAGAGACCCAGTACTTC.

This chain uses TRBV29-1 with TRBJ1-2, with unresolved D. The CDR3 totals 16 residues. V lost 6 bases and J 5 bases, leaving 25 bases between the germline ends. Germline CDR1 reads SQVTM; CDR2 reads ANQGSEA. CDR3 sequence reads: CSVPSGRTVGLYGYTF. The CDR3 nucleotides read TGCAGCGTGCCCTCCGGTCGGACCGTCGGGTTATATGGCTACACCTTC.

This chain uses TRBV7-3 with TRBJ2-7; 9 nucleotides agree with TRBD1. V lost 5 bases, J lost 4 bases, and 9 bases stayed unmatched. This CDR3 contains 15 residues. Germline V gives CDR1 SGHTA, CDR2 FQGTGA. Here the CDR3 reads CASSRSGTGRYEQYF. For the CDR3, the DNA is TGTGCCAGCAGCAGATCCGGGACAGGGCGTTACGAGCAGTACTTC.

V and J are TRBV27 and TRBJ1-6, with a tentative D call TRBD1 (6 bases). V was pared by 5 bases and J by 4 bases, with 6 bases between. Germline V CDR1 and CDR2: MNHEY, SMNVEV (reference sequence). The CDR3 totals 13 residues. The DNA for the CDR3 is TGTGCCAGCAGTAGGGGGTATAATTCACCCCTCCACTTT. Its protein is CASSRGYNSPLHF.

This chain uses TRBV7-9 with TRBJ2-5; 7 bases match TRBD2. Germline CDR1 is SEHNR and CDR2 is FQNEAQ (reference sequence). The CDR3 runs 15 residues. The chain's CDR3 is CAMPPLADHQETQYF. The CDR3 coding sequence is TGTGCTATGCCCCCCCTAGCGGACCATCAAGAGACCCAGTACTTC.

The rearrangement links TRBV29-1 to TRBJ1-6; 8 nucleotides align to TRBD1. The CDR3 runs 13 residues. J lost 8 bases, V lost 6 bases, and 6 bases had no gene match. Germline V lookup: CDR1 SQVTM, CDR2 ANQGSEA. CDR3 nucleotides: TGCAGCGTGTCGACAGGGGAGGATTCACCCCTCCACTTT. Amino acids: CSVSTGEDSPLHF.

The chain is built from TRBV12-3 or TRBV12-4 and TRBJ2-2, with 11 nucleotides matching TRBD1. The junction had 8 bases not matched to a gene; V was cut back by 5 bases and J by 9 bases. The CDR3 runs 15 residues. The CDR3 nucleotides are TGTGCCAGCAGTCCCTTGGACAGGGGGCTCTGGGAGCTGTTTTTT. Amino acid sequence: CASSPLDRGLWELFF.

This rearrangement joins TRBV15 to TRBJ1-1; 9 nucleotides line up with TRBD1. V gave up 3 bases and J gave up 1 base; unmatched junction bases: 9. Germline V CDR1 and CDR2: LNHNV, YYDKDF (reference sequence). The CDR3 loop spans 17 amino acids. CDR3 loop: CATSSVGQGRGNTEAFF. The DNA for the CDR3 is TGTGCCACCAGCAGCGTGGGACAGGGTCGGGGGAACACTGAAGCTTTCTTT.